This T cell receptor (beta chain) is drawn from a study of immune heterogeneity within non-small cell lung tumors. With around 600 ng used per sample, the template was genomic DNA from bulk tumor. Several biopsies per primary tumor were taken during surgery, spaced as far apart as possible. Curative surgical treatment was performed in patients who had newly diagnosed, untreated non-small cell lung cancer. Multiplex PCR with 32 V and 13 J primers amplified TCR beta CDR3. Each CDR3 protein is one row after TCRdb ran MiXCR on the multiplex PCR reads. Found here are fewer than 25,000 distinct CDR3 sequences, more than 25% of them singletons; the top ten hold 4% to 5.5%. Comment on this clonotype: This could be a read error, since a much larger clone is one nucleotide away.

The sequence was obtained from a middle-aged man with non-small cell lung cancer. The material sequenced was lung tumor tissue.

CDR3 region: CAWSVFRWGLSSGEQYF. As DNA, the CDR3 is TGTGCCTGGAGTGTATTTAGGTGGGGACTCTCGTCGGGCGAGCAGTACTTC. The rearrangement uses TRBV30 and TRBJ2-7, with D possibly being TRBD2 (6 bases). The V gene lost 0 bases and the J gene lost 6 bases, with 24 bases spanning the gap. Germline V gives CDR1 GTSNPN, CDR2 SVGIG (reference sequence). The CDR3 runs to 17 residues.